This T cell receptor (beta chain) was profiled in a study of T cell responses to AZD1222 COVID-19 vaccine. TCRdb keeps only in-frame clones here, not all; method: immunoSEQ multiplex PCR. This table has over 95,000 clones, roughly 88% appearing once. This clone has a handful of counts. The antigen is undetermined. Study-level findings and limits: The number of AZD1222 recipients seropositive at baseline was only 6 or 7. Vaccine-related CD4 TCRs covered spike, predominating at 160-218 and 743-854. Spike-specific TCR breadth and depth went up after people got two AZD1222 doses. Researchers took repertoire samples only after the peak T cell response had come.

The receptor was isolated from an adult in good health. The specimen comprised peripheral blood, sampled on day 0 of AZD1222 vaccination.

The CDR3 DNA follows: TGTGCCAGCAGCTTTGGGACAGGGGGGCCCTACAATGAGCAGTTCTTC. It is translated as CASSFGTGGPYNEQFF. This sequence joins TRBV5-5 and TRBJ2-1; 11 bases match TRBD1. The CDR3 spans 16 residues. Germline-derived CDR1 and CDR2 are SGHKS and YYEKEE (reference sequence). Trimming cost V 2 bases and J 2 bases; bases outside gene matches: 3.